This T cell receptor (beta chain) emerged from a study of CD8 T cells in Susac syndrome. Study-wide points: As acknowledged by the study, its TCR sequencing and HLA analysis included a relatively small number of individuals.

After extraction with the RNeasy kit, roughly 0.5 to 1 ug of the RNA was reverse transcribed using random hexamers. Amplification of TCR beta CDR3 across 54 Vbeta and 13 Jbeta was performed with immunoSEQ multiplex PCR. From the immunoSEQ multiplex PCR reads, TCRdb called clonotypes with MiXCR, one entry per CDR3 protein. The table shows about 150,000 distinct CDR3 sequences, with roughly 95% occurring only once. A note on this clonotype: The target antigen is unknown.

The authors sequenced TCR beta from blood CD8+ and CD4+ T cells. In the multiple sclerosis control group, patients were treatment-naive and had stable or active relapsing-remitting disease. The CDR3 consists of 15 residues. In germline, CDR1 is MNHEY, CDR2 SVGEGT. After removal of 3 bases from V and 5 bases from J, the junction contained 9 bases not matched to a gene. The sequence came from a human donor with multiple sclerosis. The V call is TRBV6-2 or TRBV6-3, the J call TRBJ1-2; 7 nucleotides align to TRBD1. The specimen sequenced was CD8+ T cells from PBMCs. CDR3 DNA: TGTGCCAGCAGTTATCAAACCGGGACAGCTTATGGCTACACCTTC. Residues: CASSYQTGTAYGYTF.